This T cell receptor beta chain was sequenced during a study of T cells in Graves' hyperthyroidism and ophthalmopathy. RNA transcripts served as the template for amplifying TCR beta CDR3 regions. HTBI primers drove first-round RT-PCR of the TCR CDR3. TCRdb re-called the multiplex PCR reads through MiXCR, storing one row per CDR3 protein. The sample records some 350,000 distinct CDR3 sequences, roughly 13% being singletons. Exclusions: uncontrolled infection, other autoimmune disease, pregnancy, lactation. This clonotype was counted many times. The CDR3 is 13 residues long. CDR1 is DFQATT, CDR2 SNEGSKA, per germline (reference sequence). J gave up 3 bases and V 3 bases, and 4 bases lay outside the gene matches.

The J gene is TRBJ2-7, the V gene TRBV20-1; 8 bases align to TRBD1. The sequence came from a woman between 40 and 55 years old with Graves' ophthalmopathy. The sample comprised blood. CDR3 nucleotide sequence: TGCAGTGCTAGGCCCGACAGGGGCTACGAGCAGTACTTC. Encoded protein: CSARPDRGYEQYF.